This T cell receptor (beta chain) was found in a study of tumour-infiltrating T cells in Burkitt lymphoma. About the research overall: This cohort included all epidemiological subtypes of Burkitt lymphoma. Survival, overall and progression-free, tracked with productive clonality. Study-wide findings and caveats: Several public clonotypes recurred in numerous Burkitt lymphoma patients.

Germline assignment: CDR1 SGHTA and CDR2 FQGTGA. V lost 5 bases, J lost 0 bases, and 10 bases lay in between. The CDR3 is 14 amino acids. Method: immunoSEQ multiplex PCR; TCRdb's copy keeps in-frame clones and lacks some. The sample has about 46,000 clones, 30% to 40% seen once. This clone has more than one count but fewer than ten. Antigen specificity is unknown. This rearrangement joins TRBV7-3 to TRBJ1-1; maybe TRBD1 (5 bases). The TCR sequence derives from a human donor with Burkitt lymphoma. Sequenced: tumor tissue. The CDR3 here is CASSPGGVNTEAFF. For the CDR3, the DNA is TGTGCCAGCAGCCCTGGGGGGGTGAACACTGAAGCTTTCTTT.